Listed below are T cell receptor beta chains from one sample, sequenced in a study of T-cell reconstitution after alpha-beta-depleted transplantation in children. TCRdb processed the PCR reads anew with MiXCR; each CDR3 protein has one entry. The table lists around 230,000 distinct CDR3 sequences, over 15% of them singletons. Specimen: PBMCs, mostly from graft donor cells, collected 360 days after TCRalphabeta/CD19-depleted stem cell transplant. These receptors all come from a male patient aged 2-10 years who had a stem cell transplant for acute lymphoblastic leukemia, so the T cells may come from the graft donor. Both conserved end residues are part of each CDR3. Each record gives: clone size, J gene, V gene, D gene, CDR3 DNA, CDR3 protein. The D gene is left open where the match is weak. Clone size appears in some rows only: once, few, many, or a class for an expanded clone.

>many|TRBJ1-1|TRBV4-2|.
TGTGCCAGCAGCCAAGTGGGGCTGGGGGCGAACACTGAAGCTTTCTTT
CASSQVGLGANTEAFF
>.|TRBJ2-1|TRBV10-3|TRBD2
TGTGCCATCAGAGCGGGGGAGAGCTCCTACAATGAGCAGTTCTTC
CAIRAGESSYNEQFF
>few|TRBJ2-7|TRBV11-2|.
TGTGCCAGCAGCCGGACAGCCCACAAGGACTACGAGCAGTACTTC
CASSRTAHKDYEQYF
>few|TRBJ2-7|TRBV9|.
TGTGCCAGCAGCTTCCGAGCGGGGGACAGTCACTTCGTCTACGAGCAGTACTTC
CASSFRAGDSHFVYEQYF
>few|TRBJ2-1|TRBV2|TRBD2
TGTGCCAGTTATGGACTAGGCGCCAATGAGCAGTTCTTC
CASYGLGANEQFF
>many|TRBJ1-1|TRBV29-1|.
TGCAGCGTTGAATTGGTCAGGGGTGTAAAAGCTTTCTTT
CSVELVRGVKAFF
>.|TRBJ2-5|TRBV5-1|.
TGCGCCAGCAGCTTGGACGCGGGGTTCCAAGAGACCCAGTACTTC
CASSLDAGFQETQYF
>.|TRBJ1-1|TRBV19|.
TGTGCCAGTAGTAGGATGGGGGGGCCAGGGACTGAAGCTTTCTTT
CASSRMGGPGTEAFF
>.|TRBJ2-1|TRBV7-6|TRBD2
TGTGCCAGCAGCCTGGGAGCGGGGTATGAGCAGTTCTTC
CASSLGAGYEQFF
>.|TRBJ1-1|TRBV20-1|.
TGCAGTGCATTCAGAGGGGATCCTGACACTGAAGCTTTCTTT
CSAFRGDPDTEAFF
>few|TRBJ2-3|TRBV5-1|.
TGCGCCAGCAGCCTCCGGGGCCCATTCCGCGCAGATACGCAGTATTTT
CASSLRGPFRADTQYF
>once|TRBJ1-1|TRBV7-1|.
TGTGCCAACTGCTCTGTGGCGTCCGTTACTGAAGCTTTCTTT
CANCSVASVTEAFF
>.|TRBJ1-1|TRBV29-1|.
TGCAGCGTTGTTCCGGGGAGGTCCACTGAAGCTTTCTTT
CSVVPGRSTEAFF
>few|TRBJ1-1|TRBV10-3|.
TGTGCCATCAGTGACCGCCCCACAGCAGATAACGCTGAAGCTTTCTTT
CAISDRPTADNAEAFF
>.|TRBJ2-1|TRBV28|TRBD2
TGTGCCAGCAGTTTTGTTCGGGGACTAGGGCCCAATGAGCAGTTCTTC
CASSFVRGLGPNEQFF
>few|TRBJ2-2|TRBV5-1|.
TGCGCCAGCAGCTTGGGACCCCTAGGTTACACCGGGGAGCTGTTTTTT
CASSLGPLGYTGELFF
>many|TRBJ1-3|TRBV25-1|.
TGTGCCAGCAGTTCGCCGGGGCCTGGAAACACCATATATTTT
CASSSPGPGNTIYF
>.|TRBJ1-2|TRBV6-6|TRBD1
TGTGCCAGCAGTTACCCCGGACAGGATGGCTACACCTTC
CASSYPGQDGYTF
>.|TRBJ1-4|TRBV29-1|.
TGCAGCGCGGTCGGACAGTCGACTAATGAAAAACTGTTTTTT
CSAVGQSTNEKLFF
>.|TRBJ2-3|TRBV5-1|.
TGCGCCAGCAGCTTGGCCATCGGAACAGATACGCAGTATTTT
CASSLAIGTDTQYF
>few|TRBJ2-5|TRBV29-1|.
TGCAGCGTTGAAGATCCAGAGGGAGAGACCCAGTACTTC
CSVEDPEGETQYF
>few|TRBJ1-2|TRBV9|.
TGTGCCAGCAGCGTAGGCGAACGAGGATATGGCTACACCTTC
CASSVGERGYGYTF
>few|TRBJ2-7|TRBV5-1|.
TGCGCCAGCAGAGTGACCCCTACGCTGGACTACGAGCAGTACTTC
CASRVTPTLDYEQYF
>.|TRBJ1-2|TRBV12-3/TRBV12-4|TRBD1
TGTGCCAGCAGTCACACAGGGGATGGCGGCTACACCTTC
CASSHTGDGGYTF
>few|TRBJ2-1|TRBV6-2/TRBV6-3|.
TGTGCCAGCAGTTACGGGGGCGGGTTGGGCGAGCAGTTCTTC
CASSYGGGLGEQFF
>.|TRBJ1-3|TRBV7-9|.
TGTGCCAGCACCCCAGCGACGGGGTTCTCTGGAAACACCATATATTTT
CASTPATGFSGNTIYF
>.|TRBJ2-7|TRBV2|.
TGTGCCAGCAGTGATGGTCTAGCCCACGAGCAGTACTTC
CASSDGLAHEQYF
>many|TRBJ1-2|TRBV12-3/TRBV12-4|.
TGTGCCAGCAGTTTAGCGATAGGGCTTAACTATGGCTACACCTTC
CASSLAIGLNYGYTF
>few|TRBJ1-6|TRBV4-3|.
TGCGCCAGCAGCCAAGATATGCAGGCTTCAGATAATTCACCCCTCCACTTT
CASSQDMQASDNSPLHF
>.|TRBJ2-6|TRBV6-2/TRBV6-3|.
TGTGCCAGCAGTTACTCGATTAGGGACGGACTCTCTGGGGCCAACGTCCTGACTTTC
CASSYSIRDGLSGANVLTF
>few|TRBJ2-4|TRBV6-5|.
TGTGCCAGCAGTTACCGGACTAGAGGGGGCAAAAACATTCAGTACTTC
CASSYRTRGGKNIQYF
>few|TRBJ1-4|TRBV5-1|.
TGCGCCAGCAGCGACAGAACAGGAGGAGAAAGAGAAAAACTGTTTTTT
CASSDRTGGEREKLFF
>few|TRBJ2-5|TRBV7-2|TRBD2
TGTGCCAGCAGCTCACTAGCGGGCGGTGAGACCCAGTACTTC
CASSSLAGGETQYF
>few|TRBJ2-7|TRBV7-8|TRBD2
TGTGCCAGCAGCTTAGCCGTAGCGGGGCTGGCCGGCGAGCAGTACTTC
CASSLAVAGLAGEQYF
>few|TRBJ2-1|TRBV20-1|.
TGCAGTGCGGGACGCACTGCCCCATATGAGCAGTTCTTC
CSAGRTAPYEQFF
>few|TRBJ2-7|TRBV4-1|.
TGCGCCAGCAGCCTTGGGGGTGGTACTAGCCGATACTCCTACGAGCAGTACTTC
CASSLGGGTSRYSYEQYF
>few|TRBJ2-6|TRBV12-3/TRBV12-4|TRBD1
TGTGCCAGCAGTACCAGGATCGGGACAGGGGGCGGGGCCAACGTCCTGACTTTC
CASSTRIGTGGGANVLTF
>many|TRBJ1-1|TRBV6-5|.
TGTGCCAGCAGTTTGGTACAGGGCGGGAACACTGAAGCTTTCTTT
CASSLVQGGNTEAFF
>.|TRBJ2-2|TRBV6-1|.
TGTGCCAGCACCCCTGGGCAGGTTAACACCGGGGAGCTGTTTTTT
CASTPGQVNTGELFF
>few|TRBJ2-5|TRBV12-3/TRBV12-4|TRBD2
TGTGCCAGCAGTGGACTAGCGGGGGGTATCGGGACCCAGTACTTC
CASSGLAGGIGTQYF
>many|TRBJ2-2|TRBV20-1|.
TGCAGTGCTAGGGAGCTGGCCGGGGAGCTGTTTTTT
CSARELAGELFF
>.|TRBJ2-7|TRBV7-9|.
TGTGCCAGCAGCTTTGGGACCTACGAGCAGTACTTC
CASSFGTYEQYF
>.|TRBJ2-1|TRBV20-1|TRBD2
TGCAGTGCGGCAAGACTAGCGGGGGGCCCCAATGAGCAGTTCTTC
CSAARLAGGPNEQFF
>few|TRBJ2-5|TRBV5-1|TRBD1
TGCGCCAGCAGCTTTTCCGCAGGGGGCTCCGGCAGGACCCAGTACTTC
CASSFSAGGSGRTQYF
>.|TRBJ2-7|TRBV7-9|TRBD1
TGTGCCAGCAGCCCAAAGACAGGGCAAGCCTACGAGCAGTACTTC
CASSPKTGQAYEQYF
>.|TRBJ2-7|TRBV6-2/TRBV6-3|.
TGTGCCAGTCGGAGCTACGAGCAGTACTTC
CASRSYEQYF
>once|TRBJ2-1|TRBV7-2|.
TGTGCCAGCAGCTTAGCGACCGGGGCACACAATGAGCAGTTCTTC
CASSLATGAHNEQFF
>few|TRBJ2-5|TRBV5-1|.
TGCGCCAGCAGCTTGGCCGTAGACAGCGGCCACCAAGAGACCCAGTACTTC
CASSLAVDSGHQETQYF
>.|TRBJ2-7|TRBV7-2|TRBD2
TGTGCCAGCAGCTTCGGACCGGGAGGGCTCGAGCAGTACTTC
CASSFGPGGLEQYF
>few|TRBJ1-1|TRBV5-1|.
TGCGCCAGCAGCTTGGTCGGGGGGGAGAACACTGAAGCTTTCTTT
CASSLVGGENTEAFF
>few|TRBJ2-2|TRBV7-2|.
TGTGCCAGCAGCTTTGGCTGGGGCGGGGAGCTGTTTTTT
CASSFGWGGELFF